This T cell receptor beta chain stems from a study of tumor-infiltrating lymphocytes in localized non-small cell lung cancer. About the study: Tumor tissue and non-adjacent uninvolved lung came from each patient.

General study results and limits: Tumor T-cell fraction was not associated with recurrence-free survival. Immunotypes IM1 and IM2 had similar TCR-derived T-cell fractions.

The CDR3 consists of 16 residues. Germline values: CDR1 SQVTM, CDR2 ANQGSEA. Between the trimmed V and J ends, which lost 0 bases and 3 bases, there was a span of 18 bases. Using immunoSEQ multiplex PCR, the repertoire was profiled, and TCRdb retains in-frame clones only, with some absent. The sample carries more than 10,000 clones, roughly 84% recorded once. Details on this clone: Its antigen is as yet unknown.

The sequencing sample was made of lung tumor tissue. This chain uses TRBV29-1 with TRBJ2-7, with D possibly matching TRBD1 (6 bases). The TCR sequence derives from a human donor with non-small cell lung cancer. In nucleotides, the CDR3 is TGCAGCGTTGAAGATCGATGGGCAGGGGCAGGCTACGAGCAGTACTTC. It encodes CSVEDRWAGAGYEQYF.